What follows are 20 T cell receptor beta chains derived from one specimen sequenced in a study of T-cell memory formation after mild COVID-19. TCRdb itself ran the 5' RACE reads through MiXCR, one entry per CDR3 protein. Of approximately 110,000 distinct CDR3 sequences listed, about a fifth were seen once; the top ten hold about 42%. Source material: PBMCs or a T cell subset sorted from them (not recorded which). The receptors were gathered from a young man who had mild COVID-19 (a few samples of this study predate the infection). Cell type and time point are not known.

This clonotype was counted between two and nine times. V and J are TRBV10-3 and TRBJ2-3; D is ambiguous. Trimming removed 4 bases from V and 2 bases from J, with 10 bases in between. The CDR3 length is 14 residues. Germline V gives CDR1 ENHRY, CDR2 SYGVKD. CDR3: CAISVAGPTDTQYF. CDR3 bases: TGTGCCATCAGTGTCGCCGGACCCACAGATACGCAGTATTTT.

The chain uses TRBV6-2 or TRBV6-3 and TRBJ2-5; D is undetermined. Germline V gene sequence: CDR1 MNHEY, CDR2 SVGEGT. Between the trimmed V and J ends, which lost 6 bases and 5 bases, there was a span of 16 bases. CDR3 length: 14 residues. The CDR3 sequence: CASRLDRVWETQYF. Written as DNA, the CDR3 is TGTGCCAGCAGACTCGATCGGGTTTGGGAGACCCAGTACTTC.

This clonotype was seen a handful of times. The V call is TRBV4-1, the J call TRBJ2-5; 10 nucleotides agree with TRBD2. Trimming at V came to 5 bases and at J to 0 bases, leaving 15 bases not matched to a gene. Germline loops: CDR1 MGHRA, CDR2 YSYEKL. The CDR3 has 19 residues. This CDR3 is CASSERGFGLAEYQETQYF. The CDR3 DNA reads TGCGCCAGCAGCGAAAGAGGGTTCGGACTAGCGGAGTACCAAGAGACCCAGTACTTC.

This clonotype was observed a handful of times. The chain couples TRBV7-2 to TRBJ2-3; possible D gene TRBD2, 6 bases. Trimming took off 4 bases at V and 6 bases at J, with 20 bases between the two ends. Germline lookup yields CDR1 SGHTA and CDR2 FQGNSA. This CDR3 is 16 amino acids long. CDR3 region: CASSWSRDSGWDTQYF. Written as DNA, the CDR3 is TGTGCCAGCAGCTGGAGCCGGGACTCCGGGTGGGATACGCAGTATTTT.

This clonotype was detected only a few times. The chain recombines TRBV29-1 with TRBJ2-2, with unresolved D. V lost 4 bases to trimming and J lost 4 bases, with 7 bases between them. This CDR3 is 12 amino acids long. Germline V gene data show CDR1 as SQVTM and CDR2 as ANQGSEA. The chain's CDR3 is CSVALGTGELFF. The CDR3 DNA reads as TGCAGCGTTGCCCTCGGCACCGGGGAGCTGTTTTTT.

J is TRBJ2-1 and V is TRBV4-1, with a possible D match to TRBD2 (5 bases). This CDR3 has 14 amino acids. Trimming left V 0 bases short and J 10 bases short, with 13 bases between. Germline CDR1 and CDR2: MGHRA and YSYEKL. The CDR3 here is CASSQEDSLEEQFF. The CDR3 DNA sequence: TGCGCCAGCAGCCAAGAGGACTCCCTAGAAGAGCAGTTCTTC.

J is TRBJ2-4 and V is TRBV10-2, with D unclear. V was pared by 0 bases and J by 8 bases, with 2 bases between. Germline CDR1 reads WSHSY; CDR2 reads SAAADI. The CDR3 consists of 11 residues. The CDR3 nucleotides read TGCGCCAGCAGTGAGTCGTACATTCAGTACTTC. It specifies CASSESYIQYF.

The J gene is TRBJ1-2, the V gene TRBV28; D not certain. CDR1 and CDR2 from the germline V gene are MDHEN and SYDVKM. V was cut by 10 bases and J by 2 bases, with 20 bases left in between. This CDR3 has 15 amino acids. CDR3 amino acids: CATKSGRGGNYGYTF. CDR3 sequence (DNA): TGTGCCACCAAATCCGGACGGGGAGGGAACTATGGCTACACCTTC.

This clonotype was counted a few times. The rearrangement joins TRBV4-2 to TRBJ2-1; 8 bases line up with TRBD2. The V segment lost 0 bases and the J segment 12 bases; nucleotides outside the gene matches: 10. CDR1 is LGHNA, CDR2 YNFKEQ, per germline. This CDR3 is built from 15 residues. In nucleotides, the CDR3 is TGTGCCAGCAGCCAAGATACTAGCGGCCCGGACGGGCAGTTCTTC. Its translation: CASSQDTSGPDGQFF.

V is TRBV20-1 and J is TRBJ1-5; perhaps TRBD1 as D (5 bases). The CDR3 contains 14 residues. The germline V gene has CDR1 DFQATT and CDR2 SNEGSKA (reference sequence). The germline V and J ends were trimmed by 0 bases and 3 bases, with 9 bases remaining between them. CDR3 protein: CSARDSGSNQPQHF. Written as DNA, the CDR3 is TGCAGTGCTAGAGATTCAGGGTCCAATCAGCCCCAGCATTTT.

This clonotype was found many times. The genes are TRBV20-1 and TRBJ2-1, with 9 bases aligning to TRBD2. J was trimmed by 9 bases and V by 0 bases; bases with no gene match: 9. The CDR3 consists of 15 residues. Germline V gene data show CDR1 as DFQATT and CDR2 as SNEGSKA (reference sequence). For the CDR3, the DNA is TGCAGTGCTAGAGAGGGTAGCGGGAGTAAGGGTGAGCAGTTCTTC. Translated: CSAREGSGSKGEQFF.

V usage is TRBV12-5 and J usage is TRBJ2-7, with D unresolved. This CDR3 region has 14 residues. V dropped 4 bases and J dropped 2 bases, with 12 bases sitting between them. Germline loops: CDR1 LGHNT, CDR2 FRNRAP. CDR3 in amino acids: CASGSIGVTYEQYF. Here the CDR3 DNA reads TGTGCTAGTGGTTCCATTGGGGTTACCTACGAGCAGTACTTC.

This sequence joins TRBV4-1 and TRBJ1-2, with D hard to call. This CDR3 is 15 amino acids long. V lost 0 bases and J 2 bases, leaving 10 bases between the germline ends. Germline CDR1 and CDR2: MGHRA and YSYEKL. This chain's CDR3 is CASSQEGRLNYGYTF. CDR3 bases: TGCGCCAGCAGCCAAGAAGGGCGGTTGAACTATGGCTACACCTTC.

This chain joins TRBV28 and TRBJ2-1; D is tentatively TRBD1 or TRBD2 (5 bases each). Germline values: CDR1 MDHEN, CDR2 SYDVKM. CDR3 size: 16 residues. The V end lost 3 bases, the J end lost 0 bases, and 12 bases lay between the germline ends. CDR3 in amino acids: CASSFFGASSYNEQFF. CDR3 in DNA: TGTGCCAGCAGTTTCTTCGGGGCTAGCTCCTACAATGAGCAGTTCTTC.

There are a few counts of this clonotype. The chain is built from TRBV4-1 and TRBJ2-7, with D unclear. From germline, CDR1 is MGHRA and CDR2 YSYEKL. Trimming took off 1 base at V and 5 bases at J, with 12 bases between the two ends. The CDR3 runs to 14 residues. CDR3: CASSQGPLGDEQYF. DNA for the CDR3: TGCGCCAGCAGCCAAGGACCCTTGGGCGACGAGCAGTACTTC.

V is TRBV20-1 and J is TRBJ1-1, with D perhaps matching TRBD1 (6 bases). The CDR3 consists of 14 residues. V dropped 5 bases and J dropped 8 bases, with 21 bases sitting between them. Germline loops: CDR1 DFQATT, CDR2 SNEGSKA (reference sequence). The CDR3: CSAGQTGGVTEAFF. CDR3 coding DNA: TGCAGTGCTGGGCAGACAGGCGGAGTTACCGAAGCTTTCTTT.

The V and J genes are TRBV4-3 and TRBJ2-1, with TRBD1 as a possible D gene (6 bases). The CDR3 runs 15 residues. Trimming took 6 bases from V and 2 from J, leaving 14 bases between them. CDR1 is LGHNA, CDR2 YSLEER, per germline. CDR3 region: CASSPGTPPYNEQFF. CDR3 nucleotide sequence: TGCGCCAGCAGTCCCGGGACACCTCCCTACAATGAGCAGTTCTTC.

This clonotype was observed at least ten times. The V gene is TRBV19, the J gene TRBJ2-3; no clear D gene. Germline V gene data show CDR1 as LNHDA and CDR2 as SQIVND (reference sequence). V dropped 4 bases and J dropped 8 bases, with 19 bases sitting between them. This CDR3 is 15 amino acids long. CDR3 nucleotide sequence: TGTGCCAGTAGTAGGTACAGCACCTCACTGGGTACGCAGTATTTT. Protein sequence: CASSRYSTSLGTQYF.

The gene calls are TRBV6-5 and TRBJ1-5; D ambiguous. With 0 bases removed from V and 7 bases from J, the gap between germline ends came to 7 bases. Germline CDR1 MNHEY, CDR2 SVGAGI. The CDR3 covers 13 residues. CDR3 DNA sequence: TGTGCCAGCAGTTACTCGGAGTCCCAGCCCCAGCATTTT. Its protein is CASSYSESQPQHF.

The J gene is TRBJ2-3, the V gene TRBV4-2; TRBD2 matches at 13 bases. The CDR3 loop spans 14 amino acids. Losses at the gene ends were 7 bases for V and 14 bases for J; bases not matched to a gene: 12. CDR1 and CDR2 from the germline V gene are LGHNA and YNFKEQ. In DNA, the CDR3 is TGTGCCAGCACCTTACTAGCGGGGGGGATAGGGCGGTATTTT. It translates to CASTLLAGGIGRYF.